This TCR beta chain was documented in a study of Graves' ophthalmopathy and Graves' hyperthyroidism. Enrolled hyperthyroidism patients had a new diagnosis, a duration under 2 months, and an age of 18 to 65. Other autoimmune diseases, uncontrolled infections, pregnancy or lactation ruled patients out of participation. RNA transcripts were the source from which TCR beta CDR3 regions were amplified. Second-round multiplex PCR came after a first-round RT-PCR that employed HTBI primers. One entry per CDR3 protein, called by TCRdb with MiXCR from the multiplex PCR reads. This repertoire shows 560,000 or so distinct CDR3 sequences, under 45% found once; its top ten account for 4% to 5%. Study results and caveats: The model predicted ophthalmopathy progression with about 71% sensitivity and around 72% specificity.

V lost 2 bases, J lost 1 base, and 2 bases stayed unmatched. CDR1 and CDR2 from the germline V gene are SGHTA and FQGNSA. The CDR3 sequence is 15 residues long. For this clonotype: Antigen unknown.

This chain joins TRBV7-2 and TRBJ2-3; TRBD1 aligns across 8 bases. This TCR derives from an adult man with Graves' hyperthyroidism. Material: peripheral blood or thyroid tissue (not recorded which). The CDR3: CASSLQGAGTDTQYF. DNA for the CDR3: TGTGCCAGCAGCTTACAGGGGGCTGGCACAGATACGCAGTATTTT.